The 4 T cell receptor beta chains given below trace back to one sample, sequenced in a study of control samples from healthy donors and cancer patients. Clones were read by immunoSEQ multiplex PCR, and TCRdb kept only the in-frame ones, dropping some. The sample shows around 110,000 clones, 93% of them seen only once. Sequencing used blood. The receptors were sampled from a man aged 25 to 40 in good health.

The J gene is TRBJ1-1, the V gene TRBV6-5; TRBD1 matches at 9 bases. This CDR3 contains 13 residues. CDR1 is MNHEY and CDR2 is SVGAGI in the germline V gene. V lost 10 bases to trimming and J lost 5 bases; unmatched junction nucleotides: 8. The chain's CDR3 is CATGTGRRTEAFF. The CDR3 DNA is TGTGCCACCGGGACAGGGCGAAGGACTGAAGCTTTCTTT.

The V call is TRBV7-8, the J call TRBJ1-1; 11 bases are shared with TRBD1. Germline CDR1 reads SGHVS; CDR2 reads FQNEAQ. V lost 4 bases and J lost 4; bases outside the gene matches: 5. This CDR3 has 15 residues. CDR3 sequence reads: CASSSGGQGATEAFF. For the CDR3, the DNA is TGTGCCAGCAGCTCCGGCGGACAGGGGGCCACTGAAGCTTTCTTT.

V is TRBV27 and J is TRBJ2-5; D possibly corresponds to TRBD1 (6 bases). The V gene's germline CDR1 is MNHEY and CDR2 SMNVEV (reference sequence). V lost 5 bases to trimming and J lost 1 base, with 14 bases between them. The CDR3 length is 15 residues. The CDR3 DNA is TGTGCCAGCAGTCCAGGACAGCTTAGCCAAGAGACCCAGTACTTC. This codes for CASSPGQLSQETQYF.

The chain joins TRBV28 to TRBJ2-5; D is unresolved. This CDR3 spans 13 amino acids. Trimming pared 8 bases from V and 2 bases from J, leaving 12 bases between. Looked up from germline, CDR1 is MDHEN and CDR2 is SYDVKM. The CDR3 bases are TGTGCCAGCCTCGGTTCATTACAAGAGACCCAGTACTTC. It yields the protein CASLGSLQETQYF.